The 9 T cell receptor beta chains in this list originate from one sample, sequenced in a study of cytomegalovirus exposure and HLA in healthy donors. This PCR relied on a set of 60 Vbeta primers and 13 Jbeta primers. Libraries were prepared by immunoSEQ multiplex PCR; TCRdb keeps only in-frame clonotypes and omits some of them. The table records 60,000 to 75,000 clones, roughly four fifths of them present only once. The sample comprised PBMCs. Every receptor here comes from a woman in her 30s in good health and CMV-seropositive.

The J gene is TRBJ2-7, the V gene TRBV20-1; D gene ambiguous. The CDR3 has 11 amino acids. V shed 2 bases and J shed 5 bases, with 7 bases lying between them. The germline gives CDR1 DFQATT, CDR2 SNEGSKA (reference sequence). CDR3: CSARITHEQYF. CDR3 nucleotide sequence: TGCAGTGCTAGAATTACTCACGAGCAGTACTTC.

This clone was detected a few times. The gene calls are TRBV30 and TRBJ2-5; D may be TRBD2 (5 bases). CDR3 length equals 13 residues. Germline CDR1 reads GTSNPN; CDR2 reads SVGIG (reference sequence). The V end was cut by 2 bases, the J end by 5 bases, with 12 bases between. For the CDR3, the DNA is TGTGCCTGGAGTAAGAGGGAGCGGGAGACCCAGTACTTC. Amino acid sequence: CAWSKRERETQYF.

This chain links TRBV18 with TRBJ2-7; 9 nucleotides line up with TRBD2. Germline values: CDR1 KGHSH, CDR2 LQKENI. J gave up 6 bases and V 2 bases, and 5 bases lay outside the gene matches. The CDR3 is 14 residues long. Here the CDR3 DNA reads TGTGCCAGCTCACCAAGGGCGGGGGGGTCCGAGCAGTACTTC. It encodes CASSPRAGGSEQYF.

This chain uses TRBV30 with TRBJ1-1; D unclear. This CDR3 has 13 residues. The V end lost 4 bases, the J end lost 0 bases, and 9 bases lay between the germline ends. CDR1 is GTSNPN, CDR2 SVGIG, per germline (reference sequence). The CDR3: CAWKRRVNTEAFF. For the CDR3, the DNA is TGTGCCTGGAAACGACGGGTGAACACTGAAGCTTTCTTT. Combining the CDR3 with reference TRBV30 and TRBJ1-1 gives the whole variable domain SQTIHQWPATLVQPVGSPLSLECTVEGTSNPNLYWYRQAAGRGLQLLFYSVGIGQISSEVPQNLSASRPQDRQFILSSKKLLLSDSGFYLCAWKRRVNTEAFFGQGTRLTVV.

This clone occurred once. This sequence joins TRBV4-2 and TRBJ2-2; 10 nucleotides match TRBD2. The CDR3 runs to 16 residues. From germline, CDR1 is LGHNA and CDR2 YNFKEQ. The V segment lost 5 bases and the J segment 1 base; nucleotides outside the gene matches: 4. CDR3 protein: CASSSSGRLNTGELFF. The CDR3 DNA follows: TGTGCCAGCAGCTCTAGCGGGAGATTGAACACCGGGGAGCTGTTTTTT.

V is TRBV4-1 and J is TRBJ2-5; TRBD2 agrees at 12 bases. This CDR3 spans 14 amino acids. Trimming at V came to 9 bases and at J to 4 bases, leaving 6 bases not matched to a gene. CDR1 and CDR2 (germline): MGHRA, YSYEKL. CDR3 protein: CASNPLAGGETQYF. The CDR3 DNA reads TGCGCCAGTAACCCACTAGCGGGAGGAGAGACCCAGTACTTC.

The rearrangement joins TRBV30 to TRBJ2-1; 8 nucleotides line up with TRBD2. Germline values: CDR1 GTSNPN, CDR2 SVGIG (reference sequence). This CDR3 contains 11 residues. V shed 2 bases and J 12 bases; nucleotides not matched to a gene: 3. The CDR3 sequence: CAWSSGTRQFF. The CDR3 nucleotides are TGTGCCTGGAGTTCCGGGACTAGGCAGTTCTTC.

The rearrangement links TRBV7-2 to TRBJ2-5; D not resolved. The germline V gene has CDR1 SGHTA and CDR2 FQGNSA. The V gene lost 2 bases and the J gene lost 5 bases, with 12 bases spanning the gap. The CDR3 totals 14 residues. CDR3 DNA sequence: TGTGCCAGCAGCTTACGCCTACTGTCGGAGACCCAGTACTTC. Translating gives CASSLRLLSETQYF.

The chain is built from TRBV28 and TRBJ1-4; TRBD1 might be the D (6 bases). Trimming removed 2 bases from V and 16 bases from J, with 20 bases in between. Germline V gene sequence: CDR1 MDHEN, CDR2 SYDVKM. The CDR3 is made up of 14 amino acids. The CDR3 region is CASSLTTGSPLGFF. The CDR3 coding sequence is TGTGCCAGCAGTTTAACGACAGGATCCCCTCTAGGGTTTTTT. The full variable domain, in which reference TRBV28 and TRBJ1-4 provide the parts outside the CDR3, is DVKVTQSSRYLVKRTGEKVFLECVQDMDHENMFWYRQDPGLGLRLIYFSYDVKMKEKGDIPEGYSVSREKKERFSLILESASTNQTSMYLCASSLTTGSPLGFFGSGTQLSVL.